The entry that follows covers one T cell receptor (beta chain) sequence. Its cognate antigen is unknown. These data are taken from a study of T-cell memory formation after mild COVID-19. Study in general: Largely, TCR clusters stayed within a single donor. Regarding the study as a whole: Balance between CD4 and CD8 was seen in clones contracting day 15 to 85, and a CD4+ lean was seen in later expanders.

This CDR3 contains 14 residues. V shed 3 bases, J shed 8 bases, and the junction held 6 bases outside the gene matches. Germline V gene data show CDR1 as SGHNT and CDR2 as YYREEE (reference sequence). TCRdb recomputed calls from the 5' RACE reads with MiXCR, one row per CDR3 protein. The sample holds more than 35,000 distinct CDR3 sequences, about 6.7% seen once. Sequenced: PBMCs or a T cell subset sorted from them (not recorded which). This chain links TRBV5-4 with TRBJ1-2, with 11 bases that match TRBD1. This TCR came from an adult who had mild COVID-19 (a few samples of this study predate the infection). Cell type and time point are not known. The CDR3 sequence: CASSSRTGGRGYTF. Here the CDR3 DNA reads TGTGCCAGCAGCTCTCGGACAGGGGGCCGAGGCTACACCTTC.